Shown below are 30 T cell receptor beta chains from a single sample sequenced in a study of T cell repertoires in cytomegalovirus infection. Antigens for these TCRs are unknown. TCRdb fed the reads into MiXCR, producing one record per CDR3 protein. The sample includes a few hundred thousand distinct CDR3 sequences, less than 25% of them seen just once. Specimen: cultured PBMCs, collected from culture after CMV antigen stimulation. Receptors were obtained from a human donor in good health (CMV status not recorded). Some clones in this sample may be carry-over from other donors' samples.

This clonotype was detected only a few times. The chain couples TRBV7-2 to TRBJ1-6; D not resolved. Germline values: CDR1 SGHTA, CDR2 FQGNSA. The V end was cut by 4 bases, the J end by 13 bases, with 8 bases between. The CDR3 length is 11 residues. The CDR3 sequence: CASSSASPLHF. CDR3 DNA sequence: TGTGCCAGCAGCTCCGCGTCGCCCCTCCACTTT.

This clonotype was counted between two and nine times. The rearrangement joins TRBV6-5 to TRBJ1-2, with D perhaps TRBD1 (5 bases). CDR3 length: 14 amino acids. Germline CDR1 reads MNHEY; CDR2 reads SVGAGI. V was pared by 6 bases and J by 5 bases, with 16 bases between. CDR3 region: CASRSGQGTYGYTF. The CDR3 coding sequence is TGTGCCAGCAGGTCGGGGCAGGGAACATATGGCTACACCTTC.

The rearrangement joins TRBV12-3 or TRBV12-4 to TRBJ2-1, with 9 positions matching TRBD1. V shed 6 bases, J shed 3 bases, and the junction held 6 bases outside the gene matches. This CDR3 has 15 amino acids. DNA of the CDR3: TGTGCCAGCAGCCCGGGGGGACAGGGCTACAATGAGCAGTTCTTC. Its protein product is CASSPGGQGYNEQFF.

This clonotype was counted a few times. The V and J genes are TRBV20-1 and TRBJ2-5, with TRBD1 identical over 10 bases. The length of the CDR3 is 14 residues. V dropped 6 bases and J dropped 4; count of bases not matched to a gene: 8. Germline V lookup: CDR1 DFQATT, CDR2 SNEGSKA (reference sequence). The CDR3 region is CSAGRGQGLETQYF. CDR3 sequence (DNA): TGCAGTGCAGGCCGGGGACAGGGGTTAGAGACCCAGTACTTC.

There are a few counts of this clonotype. The V gene is TRBV12-3 or TRBV12-4, the J gene TRBJ1-3; TRBD1 is a possible D gene (6 bases). The CDR3 totals 14 residues. V was shortened by 2 bases and J by 3 bases, with 8 bases between the two germline ends. CDR3 sequence reads: CASSLRGLGNTIYF. CDR3 nucleotides: TGTGCCAGCAGTTTACGGGGGCTTGGAAACACCATATATTTT.

In its sample, this clonotype was seen once. The chain carries TRBV6-2 or TRBV6-3 and TRBJ2-5; D might be TRBD1 (5 bases). This CDR3 region has 12 residues. Germline V gene sequence: CDR1 MNHEY, CDR2 SVGEGT. V lost 6 bases, J lost 5 bases, and 10 bases lay in between. DNA of the CDR3: TGTGCCAGCAGGCAGGGTTGGGAGACCCAGTACTTC. Translation gives CASRQGWETQYF.

The chain is built from TRBV5-1 and TRBJ2-2; D is unresolved. Germline V gene lookup returns CDR1 SGHRS and CDR2 YFSETQ. The CDR3 has 15 residues. V was clipped by 0 bases and J by 0 bases, with 6 bases between them. This CDR3 is CASSLEASNTGELFF. The CDR3 nucleotides read TGCGCCAGCAGCTTGGAAGCCTCGAACACCGGGGAGCTGTTTTTT.

V and J are TRBV28 and TRBJ2-7; 10 nucleotides match TRBD1. This CDR3 has 17 amino acids. Germline CDR1 reads MDHEN; CDR2 reads SYDVKM. The junction had 11 bases not matched to a gene; V was cut back by 3 bases and J by 3 bases. The CDR3: CASSLPSSGQGFYEQYF. CDR3 DNA sequence: TGTGCCAGCAGTTTGCCGTCGTCGGGACAGGGGTTCTACGAGCAGTACTTC.

This clonotype has more than one count but fewer than ten. The CDR3 nucleotides read TGTACTTCCGGACGCACCTATAATTCACCCCTCCACTTT. Its translation is CTSGRTYNSPLHF. The chain is built from TRBV6-5 and TRBJ1-6; D gene unclear. The CDR3 has 13 residues. Germline assignment: CDR1 MNHEY and CDR2 SVGAGI.

A word on this clonotype: At one boundary the junction diverges from the germline segment, which might be a read error. V is TRBV7-9 and J is TRBJ2-7, with TRBD1 as a possible D gene (7 bases). The length of the CDR3 is 17 residues. The germline gives CDR1 SEHNR, CDR2 FQNEAQ (reference sequence). The CDR3 region has the DNA TGTGTCAGCAGCTTAGCGGCCGGGACAGTAAGCTCCTACGAGCAGTACTTC. It encodes CVSSLAAGTVSSYEQYF. Drawing the rest from reference TRBV7-9 and TRBJ2-7, the complete variable domain is DTGVSQNPRHKITKRGQNVTFRCDPISEHNRLYWYRQTLGQGPEFLTYFQNEAQLEKSRLLSDRFSAERPKGSFSTLEIQRTEQGDSAMYLCVSSLAAGTVSSYEQYFGPGTRLTVT.

This chain links TRBV7-2 with TRBJ2-7; D is tentatively TRBD1 or TRBD2 (5 bases each). V dropped 5 bases and J dropped 3 bases, with 14 bases sitting between them. The germline V gene has CDR1 SGHTA and CDR2 FQGNSA. CDR3 length: 14 amino acids. The CDR3 nucleotides are TGTGCCAGCAGCCCCGGGACGGGGTTCTACGAGCAGTACGTC. It translates to CASSPGTGFYEQYV.

This clonotype was observed many times. The CDR3 nucleotides read TGTGCCAGCAGTCCCGGCCTCGGGGCGGGGAACACTGAAGCTTTCTTT. It specifies CASSPGLGAGNTEAFF. The chain couples TRBV12-3 or TRBV12-4 to TRBJ1-1; D perhaps matches TRBD1 (5 bases). Deletions cut 5 bases from V and 1 base from J, with 17 bases between. The CDR3 runs to 16 residues.

This clonotype appeared a few times. The V call is TRBV6-6, the J call TRBJ2-7; D tentatively fits TRBD1 or TRBD2 (6 bases each). Germline-derived CDR1 and CDR2 are MNHNY and SVGAGI (reference sequence). V gave up 4 bases and J gave up 5 bases, with 15 bases separating them. The CDR3 has 14 amino acids. The DNA of the CDR3 is TGTGCCAGCAGTTGGGGGGCGACGAATAACGAGCAGTACTTC. Protein sequence: CASSWGATNNEQYF.

This clonotype was counted between two and nine times. V usage is TRBV10-3 and J usage is TRBJ2-1; TRBD2 aligns across 9 bases. This CDR3 is built from 15 residues. The germline CDR1 and CDR2 sequences are ENHRY and SYGVKD. V gave up 6 bases and J gave up 7 bases; unmatched junction bases: 10. The chain's CDR3 is CAIREGLAGPNEQFF. CDR3 DNA sequence: TGTGCCATCAGGGAAGGGCTAGCGGGACCGAATGAGCAGTTCTTC.

This chain joins TRBV15 and TRBJ1-4; D possibly corresponds to TRBD1 (5 bases). The CDR3 has 16 residues. The germline gives CDR1 LNHNV, CDR2 YYDKDF (reference sequence). V lost 0 bases and J 8 bases, leaving 16 bases between the germline ends. CDR3 in DNA: TGTGCCACCAGCAGAGATTATTTCAGGGAGGGGGAAAAACTGTTTTTT. Translating gives CATSRDYFREGEKLFF.

To note about this clonotype: A read error may produce the germline difference seen at one junction end. This chain joins TRBV15 and TRBJ2-7; 8 bases agree with TRBD1. Looked up from germline, CDR1 is LNHNV and CDR2 is YYDKDF (reference sequence). This CDR3 region has 11 residues. As DNA, the CDR3 is TGTGCCACCAGCAGAGATGGGGACAGGAGCTTC. This codes for CATSRDGDRSF.

On this clonotype itself: Germline is not matched at one junction end, which may reflect a read error. The V and J genes are TRBV4-1 and TRBJ2-6, with 12 positions matching TRBD2. The CDR3 spans 16 residues. Germline CDR1 and CDR2: MGHRA and YSYEKL. In DNA form, the CDR3 reads TGTGCCAGCAGCCAGGGACTAGCGGGCTGGGCCAACGTCCTGACTTTC. This gives the protein CASSQGLAGWANVLTF.

This clonotype was counted at least ten times. The V call is TRBV4-1, the J call TRBJ2-5, with D possibly matching TRBD2 (5 bases). Trimming pared 4 bases from V and 5 bases from J, leaving 11 bases between. CDR1 and CDR2 (germline): MGHRA, YSYEKL. The CDR3 has 13 residues. CDR3 region: CASSRGDRETQYF. CDR3 DNA: TGCGCCAGCAGCCGGGGAGACCGGGAGACCCAGTACTTC.

The chain is built from TRBV7-6 and TRBJ2-7; D uncertain. Trimming pared 5 bases from V and 2 bases from J, leaving 4 bases between. The CDR3 consists of 11 residues. Germline V gene lookup returns CDR1 SGHVS and CDR2 FNYEAQ. The CDR3 protein is CASSPPYEQYF. The CDR3 bases are TGTGCCAGCAGCCCTCCCTACGAGCAGTACTTC.

This chain uses TRBV27 with TRBJ2-3, with TRBD1 as a possible D gene (5 bases). In germline, CDR1 is MNHEY, CDR2 SMNVEV (reference sequence). The V end was cut by 8 bases, the J end by 1 base, with 13 bases between. The CDR3 runs 14 residues. As DNA, the CDR3 is TGTGCCAGCGAGTCGGTCAGGGGCACAGATACGCAGTATTTT. Amino acid sequence: CASESVRGTDTQYF.

This clonotype has ten or more counts. V is TRBV7-2 and J is TRBJ2-2, with TRBD2 matching 11 bases. Losses at the gene ends were 3 bases for V and 1 base for J; bases not matched to a gene: 4. The CDR3 is made up of 17 amino acids. Germline V lookup: CDR1 SGHTA, CDR2 FQGNSA. The CDR3 loop is CASSFSGRAQNTGELFF. CDR3 bases: TGTGCCAGCAGCTTTAGCGGGAGGGCCCAGAACACCGGGGAGCTGTTTTTT.

This clonotype has only a few counts. This chain links TRBV6-2 or TRBV6-3 with TRBJ2-3; D is perhaps TRBD2 (5 bases). V was pared by 7 bases and J by 2 bases, with 13 bases between. The CDR3 has 14 residues. Germline CDR1 is MNHEY and CDR2 is SVGEGT. The CDR3 sequence is CASTRLQDTDTQYF. The CDR3 DNA sequence: TGTGCCAGCACCAGACTACAAGACACAGATACGCAGTATTTT.

The J gene is TRBJ1-2, the V gene TRBV4-1, with 9 bases fitting TRBD1. J was trimmed by 7 bases and V by 5 bases; bases with no gene match: 14. The CDR3 totals 16 residues. Germline V gene data show CDR1 as MGHRA and CDR2 as YSYEKL. The CDR3 is CASSTGTGKRRGGYTF. The CDR3 DNA reads TGCGCCAGCAGCACAGGGACAGGGAAGAGAAGAGGTGGCTACACCTTC.

In its sample, this clonotype was seen many times. The V and J genes are TRBV7-2 and TRBJ1-2; weak D call: TRBD1 (6 bases). Germline-derived CDR1 and CDR2 are SGHTA and FQGNSA. This CDR3 is 15 amino acids long. Trimming stripped 3 bases from V and 8 bases from J, with 19 bases between. The CDR3 sequence is CASSFVLTGRDGYTF. Here the CDR3 DNA reads TGTGCCAGCAGCTTCGTGCTCACAGGGAGGGACGGCTACACCTTC.

This clonotype was counted between two and nine times. V gene TRBV6-2 or TRBV6-3 combines with J gene TRBJ2-3; D uncertain. Trimming took 7 bases from V and 5 from J, leaving 16 bases between them. Germline-derived CDR1 and CDR2 are MNHEY and SVGEGT. The CDR3 has 14 amino acids. CDR3 nucleotide sequence: TGTGCCAGCAAAGGATTAGATTTCGGAGATACGCAGTATTTT. Its translation: CASKGLDFGDTQYF.

A few counts support this clonotype. The chain joins TRBV10-3 to TRBJ2-1; 9 bases map to TRBD2. This CDR3 is built from 14 residues. Germline CDR1 ENHRY, CDR2 SYGVKD. Trimming at V came to 7 bases and at J to 9 bases, leaving 10 bases not matched to a gene. The CDR3: CAIMDLAGRGEQFF. The CDR3 DNA sequence: TGTGCCATCATGGATCTAGCGGGAAGGGGTGAGCAGTTCTTC.

This clonotype has only a few counts. The J gene is TRBJ1-3, the V gene TRBV4-1; D is unclear. The V gene lost 0 bases and the J gene lost 3 bases, with 15 bases spanning the gap. The CDR3 totals 17 residues. Germline CDR1 is MGHRA and CDR2 is YSYEKL. The CDR3 loop reads CASSQDEGRIDGNTIYF. The CDR3 DNA reads TGCGCCAGCAGCCAAGATGAAGGAAGGATTGATGGAAACACCATATATTTT.

This chain links TRBV27 with TRBJ2-7, with D perhaps matching TRBD2 (6 bases). The CDR3 is 14 residues long. In germline, CDR1 is MNHEY, CDR2 SMNVEV (reference sequence). V dropped 5 bases and J dropped 2 bases, with 13 bases sitting between them. The CDR3, as DNA: TGTGCCAGCAGTAGAATCGCGGGACCCTACGAGCAGTACTTC. Translated: CASSRIAGPYEQYF.

The rearrangement uses TRBV4-1 and TRBJ1-4; tentatively, D is TRBD1 (5 bases). Germline CDR1 reads MGHRA; CDR2 reads YSYEKL. Between the trimmed V and J ends, which lost 1 base and 7 bases, there was a span of 16 bases. CDR3 length: 16 amino acids. The CDR3 protein is CASSQGGGYRSEKLFF. For the CDR3, the DNA is TGCGCCAGCAGCCAAGGGGGGGGGTATCGTTCTGAAAAACTGTTTTTT.

The rearrangement joins TRBV6-5 to TRBJ2-5, with D perhaps TRBD1 or TRBD2 (5 bases each). The V and J ends lost 2 bases and 7 bases respectively, with 17 bases between them. This CDR3 contains 15 residues. Per the germline V gene, CDR1 is MNHEY and CDR2 is SVGAGI. The chain's CDR3 is CASSYQGNLAATQYF. The CDR3 coding sequence is TGTGCCAGCAGTTACCAGGGTAACCTAGCCGCGACCCAGTACTTC.